This T cell receptor (beta chain) was identified during a study of cytomegalovirus exposure and HLA in healthy donors. Notes on the study in general: Earlier findings revealed that most TCR beta V segments proved productive either about 87% or about 30% of the time. The study designated about 180 TCR beta chains cytomegalovirus-associated. Sequencing depth roughly uniform across donors was assumed in presence/absence analyses.

The PCR used 60 Vbeta and 13 Jbeta primers. Only in-frame clones appear in the TCRdb table, and some are missing; sequencing was by immunoSEQ multiplex PCR. The table shows roughly 180,000 clones, with 82% occurring only once. In the case of this clone: The antigen remains unidentified.

The V gene end was trimmed by 2 bases and the J gene end by 1 base; junction bases not matched to a gene: 3. The CDR3 sequence is 15 residues long. Germline CDR1 SGHDT, CDR2 YYEEEE. V and J are TRBV5-6 and TRBJ2-1; TRBD1 aligns across 7 bases. The sample taken for sequencing was PBMCs. The sequence came from a man in his forties in good health and CMV-seronegative. The CDR3 region has the DNA TGTGCCAGCAGCTTAGGGGGCGGATCCTACAATGAGCAGTTCTTC. Amino acid sequence: CASSLGGGSYNEQFF.